This T cell receptor (beta chain) comes out of a study of immune cell composition in non-small cell lung cancer. Study-level background: Lung adenocarcinoma or squamous carcinoma made up most tumours.

In the case of this clone: Its specificity is not known.

Normal lung was sampled as far from the tumour as possible, at least 3 cm. The ends lost 3 bases at V and 1 base at J; junction bases unmatched: 4. The CDR3 consists of 15 residues. CDR1 is SGHDN, CDR2 FVKESK, per germline. The study's findings and limits: Squamous carcinomas (75%) more often had tumour-associated clones >0.5% than adenocarcinomas (roughly 35%).

Some clones are missing from TCRdb's copy, which holds only in-frame ones; the method was immunoSEQ multiplex PCR. The sample contains around 3,500 clones, roughly 81% of which appear only once. This clonotype was sampled from a human donor with non-small cell lung cancer. The V and J genes are TRBV14 and TRBJ2-3; 7 nucleotides line up with TRBD2. Material for sequencing was non-adjacent lung tissue. CDR3 protein: CASSHVAGGTDTQYF. CDR3 coding DNA: TGTGCCAGCAGCCACGTAGCGGGCGGCACAGATACGCAGTATTTT.